Here is one TCR beta chain with its context. Use of 60 Vbeta and 13 Jbeta primers characterized the PCR. Sequencing was performed with immunoSEQ multiplex PCR; in TCRdb, only in-frame clones are kept and a portion is missing. The sample shows 170,000 or so clones, roughly 85% of them seen only once. The data derive from a study of cytomegalovirus exposure and HLA in healthy donors. The V end lost 4 bases, the J end lost 5 bases, and 16 bases lay between the germline ends. In germline, CDR1 is SGHNT, CDR2 YYREEE (reference sequence). CDR3 size: 15 residues. Sequenced: PBMCs. This TCR derives from a woman aged 40 to 50 in good health and CMV-seronegative. The chain employs TRBV5-4 and TRBJ2-1; a possible D gene is TRBD1 (6 bases). The DNA for the CDR3 is TGTGCCAGCAGCGGGGTGAGGACAGCCCACAATGAGCAGTTCTTC. It codes for CASSGVRTAHNEQFF.